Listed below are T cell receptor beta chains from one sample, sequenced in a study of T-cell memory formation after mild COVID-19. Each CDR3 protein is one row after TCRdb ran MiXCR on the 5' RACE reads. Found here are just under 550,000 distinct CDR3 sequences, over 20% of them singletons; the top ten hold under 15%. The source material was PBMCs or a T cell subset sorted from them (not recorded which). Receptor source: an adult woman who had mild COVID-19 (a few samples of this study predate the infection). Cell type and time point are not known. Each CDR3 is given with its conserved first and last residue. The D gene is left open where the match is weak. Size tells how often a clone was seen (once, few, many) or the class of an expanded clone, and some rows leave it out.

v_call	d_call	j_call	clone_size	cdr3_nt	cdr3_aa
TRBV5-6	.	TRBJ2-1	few	TGTGCCAGCAGCTTTGGTCCACCGACTCCCAACTCTCACAATGAGCAGTTCTTC	CASSFGPPTPNSHNEQFF
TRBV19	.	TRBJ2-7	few	TGTGCCAGTAGTATAACCGGGACGGCAACCTACGAGCAGTACTTC	CASSITGTATYEQYF
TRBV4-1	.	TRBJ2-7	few	TGCGCCAGCAGCCAGTCCCATCATAGCTCCTACGAGCAGTACTTC	CASSQSHHSSYEQYF
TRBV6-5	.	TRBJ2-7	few	TGTGCCAGTCAAAAAACAGCCTTGCCATACTACGAGCAGTACTTC	CASQKTALPYYEQYF
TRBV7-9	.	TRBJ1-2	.	TGTGCCAGCAGCTTAGAAGGGCTCGGGGGTGGAGGCTACACCTTC	CASSLEGLGGGGYTF
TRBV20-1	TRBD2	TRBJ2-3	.	TGCAGTGCTGAAGGGGGATTAGCGGGAGCGCCCGATACGCAGTATTTT	CSAEGGLAGAPDTQYF
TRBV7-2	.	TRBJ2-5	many	TGTGCCAGCACAGCTTATACCCAAGAGACCCAGTACTTC	CASTAYTQETQYF
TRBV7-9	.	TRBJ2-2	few	TGTGCCAGCGTTTCCAGGCTGACGAACACCGGGGAGCTGTTTTTT	CASVSRLTNTGELFF
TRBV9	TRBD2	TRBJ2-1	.	TGTGCCAGCAGCGTAGGGACTAGCGTTGACAATGAGCAGTTCTTC	CASSVGTSVDNEQFF
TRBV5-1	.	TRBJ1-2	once	TGCGCCAGCAGCTCGCAGGATCTGGGTGGCTACACCTTC	CASSSQDLGGYTF
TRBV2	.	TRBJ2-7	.	TGTGCCAGCAGTGAACAAGGGCTTGACGAGCAGTACTTC	CASSEQGLDEQYF
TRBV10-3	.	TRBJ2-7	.	TGTGCCATCAGATCAGGGGTGCACGAGCAGTACTTC	CAIRSGVHEQYF
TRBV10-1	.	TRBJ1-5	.	TGCGCCGCGACGGGAAGCGGGGGGACCGCCACCAATCAGCCCCAGCATTTT	CAATGSGGTATNQPQHF
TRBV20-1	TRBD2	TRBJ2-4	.	TGCAGTGCTAGGGGGACTAGCGGGAACCAAAACATTCAGTACTTC	CSARGTSGNQNIQYF
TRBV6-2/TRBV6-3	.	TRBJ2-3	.	TGTGCCAGCAGTTTGATATCGTTCGGCACAGATACGCAGTATTTT	CASSLISFGTDTQYF
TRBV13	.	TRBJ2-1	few	TGTGCCAGCAGCCTACGGACGGACAATGAGCAGTTCTTC	CASSLRTDNEQFF
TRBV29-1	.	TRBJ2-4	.	TGCAGCGTTGGGAACCCTAAAAACATTCAGTACTTC	CSVGNPKNIQYF
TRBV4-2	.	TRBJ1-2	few	TGTGCCAGCAGCCAAGAAGGGGGGTCAACCTATGGCTACACCTTC	CASSQEGGSTYGYTF
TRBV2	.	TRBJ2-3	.	TGTGCCAGCACTAGGGCAGGGGCAGCGGGAGATACGCAGTATTTT	CASTRAGAAGDTQYF
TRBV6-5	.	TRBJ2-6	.	TGTGCCAGCAGTTACTCGAGGGCAGGCTCTGGGGCCAACGTCCTGACTTTC	CASSYSRAGSGANVLTF
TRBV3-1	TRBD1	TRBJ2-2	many	TGTGCCAGCAGCCAAGAGGACAGGGCGGCGTCAACCGGGGAGCTGTTTTTT	CASSQEDRAASTGELFF
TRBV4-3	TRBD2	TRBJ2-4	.	TGCGCCAGCAGCCAAGATGCGACTAGCGGGAGAGGGGGGGCCAAAAACATTCAGTACTTC	CASSQDATSGRGGAKNIQYF
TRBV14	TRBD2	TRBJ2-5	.	TGTGCCAGCAGCAACATGGGGACTAGCGGGACAGGGACACAGTACTTC	CASSNMGTSGTGTQYF
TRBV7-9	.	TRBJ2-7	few	TGTGCCAGCAGCTTAGCGTTCGAGGACGAGCAGTACTTC	CASSLAFEDEQYF
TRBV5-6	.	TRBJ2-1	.	TGTGCCAGCATTGGTTTTATGGCGTCTTCCGAGCAGTTCTTC	CASIGFMASSEQFF
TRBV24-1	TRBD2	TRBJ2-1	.	TGTGCCACCAGTGATTTGGCCGTAGCGGGGGGGCTCAATGAGCAGTTCTTC	CATSDLAVAGGLNEQFF
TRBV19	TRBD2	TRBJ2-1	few	TGTGCCAGTAGTGCTACTAGCGGGATCTACAATGAGCAGTTCTTC	CASSATSGIYNEQFF
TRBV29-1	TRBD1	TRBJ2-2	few	TGCAGCGTTGCAGACAGGGCCGGCACCGGGGAGCTGTTTTTT	CSVADRAGTGELFF
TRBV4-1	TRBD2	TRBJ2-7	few	TGCGCCGCCCGTTATCTAGCGGGGGGTCCCTACGAGCAGTACTTC	CAARYLAGGPYEQYF
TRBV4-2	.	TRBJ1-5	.	TGTGCCAGCAGCCAAGACTATAGGCAAGGGTCCCGCAATCAGCCCCAGCATTTT	CASSQDYRQGSRNQPQHF
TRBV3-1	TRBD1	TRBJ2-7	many	TGTGCCAGCAGCCCTCGGACAGGGAGCGAGCAGTACTTC	CASSPRTGSEQYF
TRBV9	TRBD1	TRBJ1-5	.	TGTGCCAGCAGCCTCAGGGGGTTAGCCAATCAGCCCCAGCATTTT	CASSLRGLANQPQHF
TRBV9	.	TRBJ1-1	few	TGTGCCAGCAGCGTAGGGGAAGGCAGGTGGCTTTCAGGGACTGAAGCTTTCTTT	CASSVGEGRWLSGTEAFF
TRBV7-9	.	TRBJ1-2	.	TGTGCCAGCAGCGAAACCGGGACCCTCCTCGGCACCTTC	CASSETGTLLGTF
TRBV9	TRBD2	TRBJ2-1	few	TGTGCCAGCAGCGTAGAGTCTAGCGGGCTTATGGATGAGCAGTTCTTC	CASSVESSGLMDEQFF
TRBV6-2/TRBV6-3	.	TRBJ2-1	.	TGTGCCAGCATGACCCAATGGGGGGACAATGAGCAGTTCTTC	CASMTQWGDNEQFF
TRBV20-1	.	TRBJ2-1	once	TGCAGTGCTAGGTCAGCGGCTAGCTACAATGAGCAGTTCTTC	CSARSAASYNEQFF
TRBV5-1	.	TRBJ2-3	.	TGCGCCAGCAGCTTGAAGGGTACGCAGTATTTT	CASSLKGTQYF
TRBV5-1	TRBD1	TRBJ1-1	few	TGCGCCAGCAGCTTGATCTCCCGCCGGGACAGATCTGAAGCTTTCTTT	CASSLISRRDRSEAFF
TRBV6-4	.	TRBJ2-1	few	TGTGCCAGCAGTTCCCTCGGTGGGGGCGATGAGCAGTTCTTC	CASSSLGGGDEQFF
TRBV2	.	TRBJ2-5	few	TGTGCCAGCAGTGAGCAGGGAGATAAGGAGACCCAGTACTTC	CASSEQGDKETQYF
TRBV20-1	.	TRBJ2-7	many	TGCAGTGCTGCGAATCTCTACGAGCAGTACTTC	CSAANLYEQYF
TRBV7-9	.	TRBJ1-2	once	TGTGCCAGCAGTTTTCACCTCAGGACAGAGACTAACTATGGCTACACCTTC	CASSFHLRTETNYGYTF
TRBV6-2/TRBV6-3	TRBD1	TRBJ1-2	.	TGTGCCAGCACGGACAGGGTTGGCTACACCTTC	CASTDRVGYTF
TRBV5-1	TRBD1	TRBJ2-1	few	TGCGCCAGCAGTCGACGACAGGGTGGTACCTACAATGAGCAGTTCTTC	CASSRRQGGTYNEQFF
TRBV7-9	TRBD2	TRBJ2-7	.	TGTGCCAGCAGCTCCTGGGAGGGGAGCTCCTACGAGCAGTACTTC	CASSSWEGSSYEQYF
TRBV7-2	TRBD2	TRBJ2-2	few	TGTGCCAGCAGACTAAAGCGGGAGCCCGGGTCCAGGGAGCTGTTTTTT	CASRLKREPGSRELFF
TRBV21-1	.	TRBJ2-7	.	TGTGCCAGCACCCGACTAGCAGAGCAGTACTTC	CASTRLAEQYF
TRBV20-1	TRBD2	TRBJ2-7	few	TGCAGTGCAACAACTAGCGGGACGTCCTACGAGCAGTACTTC	CSATTSGTSYEQYF
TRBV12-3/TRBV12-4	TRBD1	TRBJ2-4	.	TGTGCCAGCAGCCCAGGGGGTCTCCTTTCCGGAAACATTCAGTACTTC	CASSPGGLLSGNIQYF
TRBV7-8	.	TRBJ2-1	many	TGTGCCAGCAGCACCCTACTACGGTATGGTGAGCAGTTCTTC	CASSTLLRYGEQFF
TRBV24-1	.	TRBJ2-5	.	TGTGCCACCAGTGATTCACAGGGTCGAGAGACCCAGTACTTC	CATSDSQGRETQYF
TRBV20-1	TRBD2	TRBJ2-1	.	TGCAGTGCTAGGCGGGTAAGCGGGAGCTCCTACAATGAGCAGTTCTTC	CSARRVSGSSYNEQFF
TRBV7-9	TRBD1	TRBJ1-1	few	TGTGCCAGCAGCTTCACCCTGCGGACAGGGCGGAACACTGAAGCTTTCTTT	CASSFTLRTGRNTEAFF
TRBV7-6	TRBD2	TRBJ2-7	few	TGTGCCAGCAGCTACTTGAGACTAGCGGGAGACGTATCCTACGAGCAGTACTTC	CASSYLRLAGDVSYEQYF
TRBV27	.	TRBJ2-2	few	TGTGCCAGCAGTACCCCCGGGACATCGAACACCGGGGAGCTGTTTTTT	CASSTPGTSNTGELFF
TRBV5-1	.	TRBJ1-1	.	TGCGCCAGCAGCTACGACGGTCAGGGGCGGGAAACTGAAGCTTTCTTT	CASSYDGQGRETEAFF
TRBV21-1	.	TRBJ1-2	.	TGTGCCAGCAGCAAGGGGGGCAGGGCCAGGGATGGCTACACCTTC	CASSKGGRARDGYTF
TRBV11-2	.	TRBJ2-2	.	TGTGCCAGCAGCCCGGGACGGACGAACACCGGGGAGCTGTTTTTT	CASSPGRTNTGELFF
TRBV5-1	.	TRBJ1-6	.	TGCGCCAGCAGCTGGGCGGACGATTCACCCCTCCACTTT	CASSWADDSPLHF